The TCR beta chain described here comes from a study of blood T cells in healthy people across ages. General study points: Diversity figures derived from one million T cells were judged to underestimate the true value.

Regarding this clonotype: Its antigen is undetermined.

Primed by a sample-barcoded 5' primer and a J-beta primer mix, a second PCR proceeded for 7 to 11 cycles. The authors tagged each cDNA molecule using a template-switch adaptor with 12 random nucleotides. TCRdb called the 5' RACE reads again in MiXCR, with one record for every CDR3 protein. The table shows roughly 2 million distinct CDR3 sequences, with around 48% occurring only once. Total RNA was isolated from each sample in quantities of at least 5.5 micrograms. The length of the CDR3 is 14 residues. Trimming stripped 5 bases from V and 4 bases from J, with 12 bases between. CDR1 and CDR2 (germline): SEHNR, FQNEAQ (reference sequence).

This chain links TRBV7-9 with TRBJ1-5, with D possibly TRBD1 on 6 matching bases. Sequenced sample: blood. The TCR was taken from a woman between 40 and 55 years old in good health. The DNA of the CDR3 is TGTGCCAGCAGCCCTAACAGGGATAATCAGCCCCAGCATTTT. This translates into CASSPNRDNQPQHF.